This T cell receptor (beta chain) stems from a study of CXCR3-negative and CXCR3-positive naive CD8 T cells. At the level of the study: Each library gave roughly 1.4 +/- 0.3 million of approximately 150 million TRB reads. Whole-study findings and limits: More hydrophobic TRB CDR3s occurred in CXCR3-positive than in CXCR3-negative naive cells.

Via 5' RACE with UMI labels, TRB cDNA libraries were prepared. TCRdb reprocessed the 5' RACE reads, with one entry per CDR3 protein and no DNA. Reported are tens of thousands of distinct CDR3 sequences; the ten largest clones contain approximately 0.62%. This CDR3 spans 15 amino acids. The germline V gene encodes CDR1 MNHEY and CDR2 SVGEGT. Regarding this clonotype: Its antigen is unknown.

V and J are TRBV6-2 or TRBV6-3 and TRBJ2-7; the TCRdb D gene call, TRBD2, has no DNA to confirm it. The clonotype comes from a human donor in good health. Some clones in this sample may be carry-over from other donors' samples. The sequencing sample was made of naive CXCR3+ CD8+ T cells from blood. Subset denoted: CD45RO-CCR7+CD27+CD95- naive CD8+ T cells expressing CXCR3 (TNR3+). The CDR3 spells CASSYGLAGSYEQYF.